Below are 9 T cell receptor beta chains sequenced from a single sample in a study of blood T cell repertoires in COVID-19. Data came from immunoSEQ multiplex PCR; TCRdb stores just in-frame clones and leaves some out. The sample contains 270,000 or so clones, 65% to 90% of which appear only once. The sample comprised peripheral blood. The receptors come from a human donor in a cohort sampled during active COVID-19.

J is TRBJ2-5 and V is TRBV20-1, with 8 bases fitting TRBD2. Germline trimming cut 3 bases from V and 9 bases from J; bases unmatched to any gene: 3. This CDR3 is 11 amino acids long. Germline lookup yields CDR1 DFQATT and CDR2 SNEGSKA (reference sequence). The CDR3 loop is CSARSGGAQYF. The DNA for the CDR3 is TGCAGTGCTAGGTCGGGGGGGGCCCAGTACTTC.

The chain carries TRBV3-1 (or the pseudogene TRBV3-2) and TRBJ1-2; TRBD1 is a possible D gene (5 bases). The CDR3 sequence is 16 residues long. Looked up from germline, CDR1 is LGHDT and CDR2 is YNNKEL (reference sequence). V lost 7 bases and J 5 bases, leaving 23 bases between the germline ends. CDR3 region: CASNYRAKGKNYGYTF. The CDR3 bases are TGTGCCAGCAATTATAGGGCGAAGGGGAAGAATTATGGCTACACCTTC.

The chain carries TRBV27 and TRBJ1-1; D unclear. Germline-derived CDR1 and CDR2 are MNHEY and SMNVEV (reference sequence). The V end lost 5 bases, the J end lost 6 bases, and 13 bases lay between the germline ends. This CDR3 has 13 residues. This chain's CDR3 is CASSVRYSPEAFF. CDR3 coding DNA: TGTGCCAGCAGTGTCCGGTATTCACCTGAAGCTTTCTTT.

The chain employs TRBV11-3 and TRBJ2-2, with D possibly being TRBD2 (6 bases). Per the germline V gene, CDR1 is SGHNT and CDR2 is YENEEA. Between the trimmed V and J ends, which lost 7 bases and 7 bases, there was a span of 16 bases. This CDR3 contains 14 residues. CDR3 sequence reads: CASTREGRNGELFF. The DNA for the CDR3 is TGTGCCAGCACCCGTGAGGGGAGGAACGGGGAGCTGTTTTTT.

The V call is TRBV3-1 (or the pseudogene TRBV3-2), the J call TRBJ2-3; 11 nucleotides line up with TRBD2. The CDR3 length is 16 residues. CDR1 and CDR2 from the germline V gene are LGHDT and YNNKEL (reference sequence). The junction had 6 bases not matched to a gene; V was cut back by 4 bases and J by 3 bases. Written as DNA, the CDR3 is TGTGCCAGCAGCCTAACTAGCGGGGGCGGTACAGATACGCAGTATTTT. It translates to CASSLTSGGGTDTQYF.

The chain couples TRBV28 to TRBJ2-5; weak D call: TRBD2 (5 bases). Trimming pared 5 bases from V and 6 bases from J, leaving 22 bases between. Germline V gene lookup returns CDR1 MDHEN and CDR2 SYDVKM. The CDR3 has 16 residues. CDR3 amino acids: CASSAVYPGTTKTQYF. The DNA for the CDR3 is TGTGCCAGCAGTGCTGTTTATCCGGGCACGACTAAGACCCAGTACTTC.

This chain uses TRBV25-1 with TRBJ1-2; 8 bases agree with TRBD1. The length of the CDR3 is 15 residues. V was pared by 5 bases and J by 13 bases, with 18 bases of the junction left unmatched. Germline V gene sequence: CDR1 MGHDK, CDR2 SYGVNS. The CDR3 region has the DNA TGTGCCAGCAGTAATAAAATCGATGGGACAGGCCCTTGCACCTTC. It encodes CASSNKIDGTGPCTF.

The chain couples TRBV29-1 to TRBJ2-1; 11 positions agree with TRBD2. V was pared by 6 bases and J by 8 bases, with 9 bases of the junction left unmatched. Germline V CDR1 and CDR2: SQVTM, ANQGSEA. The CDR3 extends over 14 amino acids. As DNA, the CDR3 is TGCAGCGTCTTTAGCGGGAGGGTGGTTGATGAGCAGTTCTTC. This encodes CSVFSGRVVDEQFF.

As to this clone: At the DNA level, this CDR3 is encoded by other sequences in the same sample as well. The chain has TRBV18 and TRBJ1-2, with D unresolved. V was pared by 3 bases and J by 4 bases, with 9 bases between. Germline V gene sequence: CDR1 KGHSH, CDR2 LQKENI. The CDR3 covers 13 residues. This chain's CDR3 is CASSPDRGYGYTF. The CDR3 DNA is TGTGCCAGCTCACCCGATCGGGGCTATGGCTACACCTTC.